Listed below are T cell receptor beta chains from one sample, sequenced in a study of T cell changes during pregnancy in multiple sclerosis. Measured with immunoSEQ multiplex PCR; TCRdb has only the in-frame clones, and not every one. Here the sample spans roughly 77,000 clones, over 85% being singletons. The source material was peripheral blood, sampled in the second trimester of pregnancy. The receptors stem from a female donor with multiple sclerosis, enrolled in a pregnancy study. Each CDR3 is given with its conserved first and last residue. Fields, in order: V gene, D gene, J gene, clone size, CDR3 DNA, CDR3 protein. A D gene is named only where the DNA matches it firmly. Part of the rows lack a size; the others show once, few, many or a class for expanded clones.

V: TRBV7-9; D: NA; J: TRBJ2-3; size: NA; DNA: TGTGCCAGCAGCTTAGTCGGGCGAGGGACAGATACGCAGTATTTT; CDR3: CASSLVGRGTDTQYF
V: TRBV14; D: TRBD1; J: TRBJ1-1; size: NA; DNA: TGTGCCAGCAGCCCTCGACCCGGGACAGGGACTGAAGCTTTCTTT; CDR3: CASSPRPGTGTEAFF
V: TRBV5-1; D: NA; J: TRBJ1-6; size: NA; DNA: TGCGCCAGCAGCTTGTTAAGCCAGGGGACCTATAATTCACCCCTCCACTTT; CDR3: CASSLLSQGTYNSPLHF
V: TRBV27; D: NA; J: TRBJ2-3; size: NA; DNA: TGTGCCAGCAGAGGACTATGGGCAGATACGCAGTATTTT; CDR3: CASRGLWADTQYF
V: TRBV4-1; D: TRBD2; J: TRBJ2-7; size: NA; DNA: TGCGCCAGCAGCCAAGTCTTGTCGAGCGGGAGGGCCCTCTACGAGCAGTACTTC; CDR3: CASSQVLSSGRALYEQYF
V: TRBV6-6; D: TRBD1; J: TRBJ2-7; size: NA; DNA: TGTGCCAGCAGCCCTCAGGGGGCGGGCTACGAGCAGTACTTC; CDR3: CASSPQGAGYEQYF
V: TRBV25-1; D: NA; J: TRBJ1-6; size: NA; DNA: TGTGCCAGCAGTGAATGGCAGAATCCCTATAATTCACCCCTCCACTTT; CDR3: CASSEWQNPYNSPLHF
V: TRBV19; D: NA; J: TRBJ1-5; size: NA; DNA: TGTGCCAGTAGTACAGTCTTGTATAGCAATCAGCCCCAGCATTTT; CDR3: CASSTVLYSNQPQHF
V: TRBV6-6; D: NA; J: TRBJ1-2; size: NA; DNA: TGTGCCAGCAGTTACTCCCAGGCCCGGACTAACTATGGCTACACCTTC; CDR3: CASSYSQARTNYGYTF
V: TRBV7-8; D: NA; J: TRBJ1-5; size: few; DNA: TGTGCCAGCAGCCGGACCGGGATACAGCCCCAGCATTTT; CDR3: CASSRTGIQPQHF
V: TRBV19; D: TRBD1; J: TRBJ2-5; size: NA; DNA: TGTGCCAGTAGTACCAAGGTGCAAACCGGGACAGGTTACTACCAGTACTTC; CDR3: CASSTKVQTGTGYYQYF
V: TRBV9; D: NA; J: TRBJ2-1; size: NA; DNA: TGTGCCAGCAGCGAGGGGGTAGGGGGAATAGTGAATGAGCAGTTCTTC; CDR3: CASSEGVGGIVNEQFF
V: TRBV29-1; D: NA; J: TRBJ2-1; size: NA; DNA: TGCAGCGGGGGACTTCAAGGGTATGAGCAGTTCTTC; CDR3: CSGGLQGYEQFF
V: TRBV5-5; D: NA; J: TRBJ2-5; size: NA; DNA: TGTGCCAGCAGCGGGGGACATCAAGAGACCCAGTACTTC; CDR3: CASSGGHQETQYF
V: TRBV7-9; D: NA; J: TRBJ1-1; size: NA; DNA: TGTGCCAGCAGCTCCCAAACAGGGAACACTGAAGCTTTCTTT; CDR3: CASSSQTGNTEAFF
V: TRBV7-9; D: NA; J: TRBJ1-1; size: once; DNA: TGTGCCAGCAGCTTAGAGTCAGAGAACACTGAAGCTTTCTTT; CDR3: CASSLESENTEAFF
V: TRBV4-3; D: TRBD1; J: TRBJ1-2; size: NA; DNA: TGCGCCAGCAGCCAAGATCGAGGACAGGGAGCTAACTATGGCTACACCTTC; CDR3: CASSQDRGQGANYGYTF
V: TRBV4-1; D: TRBD1; J: TRBJ1-1; size: NA; DNA: TGCGCCAGCAGCCAAGGGAGGGGGCGCGACACTGAAGCTTTCTTT; CDR3: CASSQGRGRDTEAFF
V: TRBV29-1; D: TRBD1; J: TRBJ1-1; size: once; DNA: TGCAGCGTTGATCCAATGACAGGGTTGGGGACTGAAGCTTTCTTT; CDR3: CSVDPMTGLGTEAFF
V: TRBV27; D: TRBD1; J: TRBJ1-6; size: NA; DNA: TGTGCCAGCGGGGACAGGGACGATTCACCCCTCCACTTT; CDR3: CASGDRDDSPLHF
V: TRBV7-6; D: NA; J: TRBJ2-7; size: NA; DNA: TGTGCCAGCAGCCAAACAGTCCTGACCACATTCTACGAGCAGTACTTC; CDR3: CASSQTVLTTFYEQYF
V: TRBV5-4; D: TRBD2; J: TRBJ2-3; size: once; DNA: TGTGCCAGCAGCTTGGCTGGACTAGCGGGGGGGGGCACAGATACGCAGTATTTT; CDR3: CASSLAGLAGGGTDTQYF
V: TRBV6-6; D: NA; J: TRBJ2-7; size: NA; DNA: TGTGCCAGCAGTACGACCAGGGGCCTAGGCCCTCTGGAGCAGTACTTC; CDR3: CASSTTRGLGPLEQYF
V: TRBV4-3; D: NA; J: TRBJ1-2; size: NA; DNA: TGCGCCAGCAGCCCAAGTGCGGTGCTGGCGGAATCTGGCTACACCTTC; CDR3: CASSPSAVLAESGYTF
V: TRBV7-2; D: TRBD2; J: TRBJ2-7; size: NA; DNA: TGTGCCAGCAGCTTAGCCGCTAGCGGGGGCTCCTACGAGCAGTACTTC; CDR3: CASSLAASGGSYEQYF
V: TRBV5-4; D: TRBD2; J: TRBJ2-3; size: once; DNA: TGTGCCAGCAGCTGGGAGGGACTAGCGGGAGGTTATAGCACAGATACGCAGTATTTT; CDR3: CASSWEGLAGGYSTDTQYF
V: TRBV7-2; D: TRBD1; J: TRBJ1-2; size: once; DNA: TGTGCCAGCAGCCCGGCCCGCCAGGGGGGTCTCTATGGCTACACCTTC; CDR3: CASSPARQGGLYGYTF
V: TRBV18; D: NA; J: TRBJ2-3; size: NA; DNA: TGTGCCAGCTCACCCCTGTTAGGGGCAGATACGCAGTATTTT; CDR3: CASSPLLGADTQYF
V: TRBV7-2; D: NA; J: TRBJ1-2; size: NA; DNA: TGTGCCAGCAGTTCCAGCAGGGGCGACTATGGCTACACCTTC; CDR3: CASSSSRGDYGYTF
V: TRBV19; D: NA; J: TRBJ1-1; size: NA; DNA: TGTGCCAGTAGCAGCCCTGGGGCACCGAACACTGAAGCTTTCTTT; CDR3: CASSSPGAPNTEAFF
V: TRBV2; D: NA; J: TRBJ1-4; size: NA; DNA: TGTGCCAGCAGCCAAGACAGGCCAAATCTCAATGAAAAACTGTTTTTT; CDR3: CASSQDRPNLNEKLFF
V: TRBV28; D: NA; J: TRBJ2-7; size: NA; DNA: TGTGCCAGCCCCCCCCCGGGACAAAATTACGAGCAGTACTTC; CDR3: CASPPPGQNYEQYF
V: TRBV27; D: TRBD2; J: TRBJ2-7; size: NA; DNA: TGTGCCAGCCGACTAGCGGGAGGACTCTACGAGCAGTACTTC; CDR3: CASRLAGGLYEQYF
V: TRBV7-2; D: TRBD2; J: TRBJ2-1; size: once; DNA: TGTGCCAGCAGCTTAGCGGGAGGGCCTTTTAATGAGCAGTTCTTC; CDR3: CASSLAGGPFNEQFF
V: TRBV7-2; D: NA; J: TRBJ2-5; size: once; DNA: TGTGCCAGCCTTTATAGCGTCCAAGAGACCCAGTACTTC; CDR3: CASLYSVQETQYF
V: TRBV5-1; D: NA; J: TRBJ2-4; size: NA; DNA: TGCGCCAGCAGCTTGGTCCCCGCAGCGTTTAACATTCAGTACTTC; CDR3: CASSLVPAAFNIQYF
V: TRBV5-5; D: TRBD1; J: TRBJ2-1; size: NA; DNA: TGTGCCAGCAGCCTAAGGACAGGGAATGAGCAGTTCTTC; CDR3: CASSLRTGNEQFF
V: TRBV11-3; D: NA; J: TRBJ1-2; size: once; DNA: TGTGCCAGCAGCTTAGGGCCTTTGGCTGGTGGCTACACCTTC; CDR3: CASSLGPLAGGYTF
V: TRBV6-6; D: NA; J: TRBJ1-2; size: NA; DNA: TGTGCCAGCAGTTTTACCTCGCGACAGGGCTACACCTTC; CDR3: CASSFTSRQGYTF
V: TRBV6-6; D: NA; J: TRBJ2-1; size: NA; DNA: TGTGCCAGCAGTTATGCCGCGGGGACCTACAATGAGCAGTTCTTC; CDR3: CASSYAAGTYNEQFF
V: TRBV27; D: NA; J: TRBJ1-1; size: NA; DNA: TGTGCCAGCAGTTTATCGTTCGGGGGGAACACTGAAGCTTTCTTT; CDR3: CASSLSFGGNTEAFF
V: TRBV27; D: NA; J: TRBJ1-4; size: NA; DNA: TGTGCCAGCAGTTCAATGGGAGGGGGACCTGGGGGACTAGAAAAACTGTTTTTT; CDR3: CASSSMGGGPGGLEKLFF
V: TRBV28; D: TRBD2; J: TRBJ2-5; size: NA; DNA: TGTGCCAGCAGCTCGGTAGCGGGCAACCAAGAGACCCAGTACTTC; CDR3: CASSSVAGNQETQYF
V: TRBV2; D: NA; J: TRBJ1-6; size: NA; DNA: TGTGCCAGCAGTGAAGAGGACGGACACTATAATTCACCCCTCCACTTT; CDR3: CASSEEDGHYNSPLHF
V: TRBV6-5; D: NA; J: TRBJ2-3; size: NA; DNA: TGTGCCAGCAGTTTTGGGAGAGGAGATACGCAGTATTTT; CDR3: CASSFGRGDTQYF
V: TRBV11-1; D: NA; J: TRBJ2-5; size: NA; DNA: TGTGCCAGCAGCTTAGGAGTAGAGACCCAGTACTTC; CDR3: CASSLGVETQYF
V: TRBV5-1; D: NA; J: TRBJ2-3; size: NA; DNA: TGCGCCAGCAGCTTGGGTCCTCAACCGGTAGAGCGAGATACGCAGTATTTT; CDR3: CASSLGPQPVERDTQYF
V: TRBV6-1; D: TRBD2; J: TRBJ2-3; size: NA; DNA: TGTGCCAGCAGTGAAATCACGGGAGGGACCACAGATACGCAGTATTTT; CDR3: CASSEITGGTTDTQYF
V: TRBV27; D: NA; J: TRBJ2-7; size: once; DNA: TGTGCCAGCCGTAACCGGGACACCTCCTACGAGCAGTACTTC; CDR3: CASRNRDTSYEQYF
V: TRBV7-3; D: NA; J: TRBJ2-5; size: NA; DNA: TGTGCCAGCAGCTTAGGGGGCGGGGAGACCCAGTACTTC; CDR3: CASSLGGGETQYF
V: TRBV6-6; D: NA; J: TRBJ1-1; size: NA; DNA: TGTGCCAGCACCGACCCCGGACACATAAACACTGAAGCTTTCTTT; CDR3: CASTDPGHINTEAFF